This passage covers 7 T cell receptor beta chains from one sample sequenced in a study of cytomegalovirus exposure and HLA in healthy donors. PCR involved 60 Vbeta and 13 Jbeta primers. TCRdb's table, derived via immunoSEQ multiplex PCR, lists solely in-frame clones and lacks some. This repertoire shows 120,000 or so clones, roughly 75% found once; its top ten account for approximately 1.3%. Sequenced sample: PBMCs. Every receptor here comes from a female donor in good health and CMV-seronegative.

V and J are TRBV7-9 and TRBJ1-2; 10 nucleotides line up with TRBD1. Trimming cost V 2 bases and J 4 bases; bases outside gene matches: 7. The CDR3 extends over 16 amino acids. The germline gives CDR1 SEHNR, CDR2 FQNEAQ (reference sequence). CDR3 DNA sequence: TGTGCCAGCAGCTTATTAGGACAGGGGGACTCCTATGGCTACACCTTC. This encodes CASSLLGQGDSYGYTF.

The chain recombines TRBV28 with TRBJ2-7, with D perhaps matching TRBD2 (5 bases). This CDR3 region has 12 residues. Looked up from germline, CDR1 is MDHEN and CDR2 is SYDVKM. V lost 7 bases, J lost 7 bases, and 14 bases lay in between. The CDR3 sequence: CASNSGWQEQYF. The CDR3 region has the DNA TGTGCCAGCAACTCGGGATGGCAGGAGCAGTACTTC. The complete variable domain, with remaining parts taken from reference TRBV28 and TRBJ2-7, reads DVKVTQSSRYLVKRTGEKVFLECVQDMDHENMFWYRQDPGLGLRLIYFSYDVKMKEKGDIPEGYSVSREKKERFSLILESASTNQTSMYLCASNSGWQEQYFGPGTRLTVT.

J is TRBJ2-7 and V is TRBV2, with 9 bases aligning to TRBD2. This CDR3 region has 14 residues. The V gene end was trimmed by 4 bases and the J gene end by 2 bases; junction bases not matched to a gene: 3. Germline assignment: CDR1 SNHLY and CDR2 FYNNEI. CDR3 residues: CASSVASGTYEQYF. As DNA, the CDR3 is TGTGCCAGCAGTGTTGCTAGCGGGACCTACGAGCAGTACTTC.

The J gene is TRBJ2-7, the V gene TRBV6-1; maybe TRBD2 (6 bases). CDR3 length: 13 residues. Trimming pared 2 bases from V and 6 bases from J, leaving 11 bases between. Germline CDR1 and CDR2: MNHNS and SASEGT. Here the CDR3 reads CASSELEGAEQYF. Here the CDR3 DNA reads TGTGCCAGCAGTGAATTGGAGGGTGCCGAGCAGTACTTC.

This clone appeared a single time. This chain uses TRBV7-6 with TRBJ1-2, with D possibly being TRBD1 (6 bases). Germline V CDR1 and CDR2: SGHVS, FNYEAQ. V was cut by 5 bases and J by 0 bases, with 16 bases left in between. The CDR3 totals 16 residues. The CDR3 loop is CASSGTTGPANYGYTF. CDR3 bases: TGTGCCAGCAGCGGTACTACAGGGCCGGCTAACTATGGCTACACCTTC.

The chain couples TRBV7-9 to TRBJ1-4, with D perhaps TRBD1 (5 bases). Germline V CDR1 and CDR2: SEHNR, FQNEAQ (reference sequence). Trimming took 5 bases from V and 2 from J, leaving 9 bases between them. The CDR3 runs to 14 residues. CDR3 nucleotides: TGTGCCAGCAGCCGCCGGGGGACTAATGAAAAACTGTTTTTT. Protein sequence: CASSRRGTNEKLFF.

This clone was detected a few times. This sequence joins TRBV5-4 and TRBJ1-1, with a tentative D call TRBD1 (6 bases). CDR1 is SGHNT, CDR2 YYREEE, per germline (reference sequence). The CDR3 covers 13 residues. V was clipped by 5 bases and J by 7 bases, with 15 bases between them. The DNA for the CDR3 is TGTGCCAGCAGATCTAACAGGGATGTTGAAGCTTTCTTT. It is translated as CASRSNRDVEAFF.